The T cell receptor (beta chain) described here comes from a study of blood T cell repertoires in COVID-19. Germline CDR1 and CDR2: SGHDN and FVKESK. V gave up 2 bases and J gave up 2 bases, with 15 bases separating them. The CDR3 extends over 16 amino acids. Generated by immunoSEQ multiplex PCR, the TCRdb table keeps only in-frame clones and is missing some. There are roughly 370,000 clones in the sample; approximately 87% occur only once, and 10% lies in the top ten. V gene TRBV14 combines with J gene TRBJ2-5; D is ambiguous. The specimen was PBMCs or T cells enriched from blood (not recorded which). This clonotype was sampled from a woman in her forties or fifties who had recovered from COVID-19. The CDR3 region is CASSQSEIRVQETQYF. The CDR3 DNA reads TGTGCCAGCAGCCAATCTGAGATTCGGGTACAAGAGACCCAGTACTTC.